This TCR beta chain originates from a study of tumor-infiltrating lymphocytes in primary liver carcinoma. Regarding the study as a whole: Less overlap was seen in tumor-adjacent and tumor-blood pairs than in tumor region pairs.

Trimming at V came to 5 bases and at J to 7 bases, leaving 10 bases not matched to a gene. Germline V gene lookup returns CDR1 SGHTA and CDR2 FQGTGA. This CDR3 comprises 14 residues. From 500 ng total RNA, TCR beta cDNA was generated with a primer in the constant region. Library construction for TCR beta comprised three nested multiplex PCR rounds performed with slightly modified ARM-PCR. TRBV1-TRBV30 forward primers paired with a C-beta reverse primer drove the first two PCR rounds, approximately 11 cycles each. TCRdb processed the multiplex PCR reads anew with MiXCR; each CDR3 protein has one entry. This repertoire shows 80,000 to 100,000 distinct CDR3 sequences, 55% to 75% found once; its top ten account for around 25%. This clonotype was observed once. Its antigen is still unknown. Both RNA and DNA were isolated together from roughly 20-30 mg of bulk tissue that had not been sorted.

The clonotype was recovered from a man aged 40-55 years with primary liver carcinoma and hepatitis B virus infection. The chain couples TRBV7-3 to TRBJ2-7; 8 nucleotides match TRBD1. Sequencing was carried out using tumor-adjacent normal liver tissue. The DNA of the CDR3 is TGTGCCAGCAGCCCGGACAGGGAGGTCAATGAGCAGTACTTC. It codes for CASSPDREVNEQYF. The whole variable domain, filled in from reference TRBV7-3 and TRBJ2-7, reads GAGVSQTPSNKVTEKGKYVELRCDPISGHTALYWYRQSLGQGPEFLIYFQGTGAADDSGLPNDRFFAVRPEGSVSTLKIQRTERGDSAVYLCASSPDREVNEQYFGPGTRLTVT.